This T cell receptor beta chain originates from a study of T cells in localized non-small cell lung cancer. The assay was immunoSEQ multiplex PCR, and TCRdb's table has in-frame clones only and misses some. The repertoire holds almost 5,500 clones, with 85% as singletons. Notes on this clone: The antigen remains undetermined.

V lost 4 bases, J lost 3 bases, and 6 bases stayed unmatched. Per the germline V gene, CDR1 is SGHRS and CDR2 is YFSETQ. The CDR3 runs 16 residues. Study-level points and caveats: Appearing in adjacent lung were a median roughly 59 of the top 100 tumor clones. Heterogeneity is still possible, as just one tumor region was sequenced.

V gene TRBV5-1 combines with J gene TRBJ2-7; the match to TRBD2 covers 14 bases. This clonotype originated in a woman aged 40-69 years with stage II lung adenocarcinoma. The input for sequencing was PBMCs, taken before any cancer treatment. Written as DNA, the CDR3 is TGCGCCAGCAGCCTACTTGGGACTAGCGGGGGCTACGAGCAGTACTTC. The encoded protein is CASSLLGTSGGYEQYF.